This TCR beta chain derives from a study of CD8+CD57+ T cells in acquired aplastic anemia. Study summary: The DNA of sorted CD4+ and CD8+ cells averaged roughly 3.2 ug. Overall study results and limits: The same twenty-nine CD8+ CDR3 sequences occurred in patients and in controls. The study found no significant CD8+ Simpson's diversity difference between patients and controls.

The sequenced patients had an expansion of CD8+CD57+ cells seen by flow cytometry. The patients all had a severe acquired aplastic anemia diagnosis. Profiling of TCR beta VDJ combinations and CDR3 sequences used genomic DNA as template. One entry per CDR3 protein, called by TCRdb with MiXCR from the reads. The data show approximately 250,000 distinct CDR3 sequences, roughly 82% seen once. This clonotype has just one count. Its target is unknown. The length of the CDR3 is 14 residues. Trimming pared 5 bases from V and 7 bases from J, leaving 18 bases between. The germline V gene has CDR1 LNHNV and CDR2 YYDKDF (reference sequence).

The V and J genes are TRBV15 and TRBJ2-7; the D call may be TRBD1 or TRBD2 (5 bases each). The TCR comes from a human donor with aplastic anemia. The sample taken for sequencing was sorted CD4+, CD8+, or CD8+CD57+ T cells (not recorded which) from PBMCs. The CDR3: CATSGRGPAKEQYF. The CDR3 bases are TGTGCCACCAGCGGCCGGGGCCCAGCCAAGGAGCAGTACTTC. The full variable domain, rest sourced from reference TRBV15 and TRBJ2-7, is DAMVIQNPRYQVTQFGKPVTLSCSQTLNHNVMYWYQQKSSQAPKLLFHYYDKDFNNEADTPDNFQSRRPNTSFCFLDIRSPGLGDTAMYLCATSGRGPAKEQYFGPGTRLTVT.